These 18 T cell receptor beta chains share one sample of origin, sequenced in a study of CD8+ T cells in alopecia areata. The treatment was: oral pan-JAK inhibitor, 5-10 mg twice daily. RNA, once extracted, was reverse transcribed into cDNA for use as the sequencing template. Only in-frame clones appear in the TCRdb table, and some are missing; sequencing was by immunoSEQ multiplex PCR. The sample includes 60,000 to 90,000 clones, around 61% of them seen just once. The source was CD8+ T cells sorted from blood, collected at week 24, from a patient treated with tofacitinib. All receptors derive from a human donor with alopecia areata.

The chain recombines TRBV5-1 with TRBJ2-2; 14 positions match TRBD2. Per the germline V gene, CDR1 is SGHRS and CDR2 is YFSETQ. The CDR3 totals 18 residues. V was pared by 4 bases and J by 3 bases, with 8 bases of the junction left unmatched. Here the CDR3 DNA reads TGCGCCAGCAGCGGAGGGACTAGCGGGGGAATGTACACCGGGGAGCTGTTTTTT. It encodes CASSGGTSGGMYTGELFF.

This chain uses TRBV27 with TRBJ2-1; 11 positions match TRBD2. The CDR3 runs to 15 residues. Trimming cost V 3 bases and J 4 bases; bases outside gene matches: 2. In germline, CDR1 is MNHEY, CDR2 SMNVEV (reference sequence). The CDR3 region is CASSFGLAGYNEQFF. CDR3 sequence (DNA): TGTGCCAGCAGTTTCGGACTAGCGGGTTACAATGAGCAGTTCTTC.

J is TRBJ2-7 and V is TRBV29-1; tentatively, D is TRBD2 (6 bases). V was clipped by 6 bases and J by 1 base, with 16 bases between them. Germline-derived CDR1 and CDR2 are SQVTM and ANQGSEA. The CDR3 totals 14 residues. CDR3 region: CSVQGEGRSYEQYF. Here the CDR3 DNA reads TGCAGCGTCCAAGGGGAAGGGAGGTCCTACGAGCAGTACTTC.

The gene calls are TRBV4-1 and TRBJ2-7, with D possibly TRBD2 on 6 matching bases. This CDR3 contains 16 residues. V lost 3 bases and J lost 0, with 15 bases in between. Germline V gene data show CDR1 as MGHRA and CDR2 as YSYEKL. CDR3 DNA sequence: TGCGCCAGCAGCCAGGTTAGCGGAGTCAGCTCCTACGAGCAGTACTTC. The encoded protein is CASSQVSGVSSYEQYF.

This clone has only a few counts. The V call is TRBV5-1, the J call TRBJ2-7; D remains ambiguous. Germline-derived CDR1 and CDR2 are SGHRS and YFSETQ. Trimming stripped 4 bases from V and 0 bases from J, with 8 bases between. The CDR3 has 13 residues. CDR3 nucleotides: TGCGCCAGCAGCGACGACCACTCCTACGAGCAGTACTTC. Protein product: CASSDDHSYEQYF.

This rearrangement joins TRBV7-3 to TRBJ1-1; TRBD1 matches at 7 bases. V shed 5 bases, J shed 0 bases, and the junction held 0 bases outside the gene matches. CDR1 is SGHTA and CDR2 is FQGTGA in the germline V gene. The CDR3 consists of 13 residues. CDR3 coding DNA: TGTGCCAGCAGCGGACAGGTGAACACTGAAGCTTTCTTT. Translating gives CASSGQVNTEAFF.

By sample fraction, this clone is medium-sized. This chain joins TRBV6-1 and TRBJ2-2, with TRBD1 identical over 7 bases. Per germline, CDR1 MNHNS and CDR2 SASEGT. Trimming removed 4 bases from V and 5 bases from J; junction bases left unmatched: 4. The CDR3 loop spans 14 amino acids. Here the CDR3 DNA reads TGTGCCAGCAGTGGCCAGACAGGGACCGGGGAGCTGTTTTTT. Amino acids: CASSGQTGTGELFF.

This clone showed up just a few times. The genes are TRBV30 and TRBJ2-7; 7 bases are a match to TRBD2. V lost 0 bases and J lost 0; bases outside the gene matches: 5. This CDR3 spans 15 amino acids. Germline V gene sequence: CDR1 GTSNPN, CDR2 SVGIG (reference sequence). CDR3 protein: CAWSVAGVSSYEQYF. In DNA, the CDR3 is TGTGCCTGGAGTGTTGCGGGAGTTAGCTCCTACGAGCAGTACTTC.

This rearrangement joins TRBV9 to TRBJ2-1, with D unclear. CDR1 is SGDLS and CDR2 is YYNGEE in the germline V gene. V lost 0 bases, J lost 10 bases, and 8 bases lay in between. The CDR3 loop spans 12 amino acids. The CDR3 loop is CASSVANQEQFF. The DNA for the CDR3 is TGTGCCAGCAGCGTAGCTAATCAGGAGCAGTTCTTC.

This clone was counted only a few times. The rearrangement links TRBV27 to TRBJ2-5; 12 nucleotides line up with TRBD2. CDR1 and CDR2 (germline): MNHEY, SMNVEV (reference sequence). Trimming took 8 bases from V and 5 from J; bases not matched to a gene: 6. This CDR3 has 14 amino acids. The CDR3 DNA is TGTGCCAGCTGGACTAGCGGGACGGATGAGACCCAGTACTTC. Its translation is CASWTSGTDETQYF.

The table lists this clone with many counts. The chain employs TRBV4-3 and TRBJ2-2; 9 nucleotides align to TRBD1. From germline, CDR1 is LGHNA and CDR2 YSLEER. With 3 bases clipped from V and 6 bases from J, the junction kept 11 bases outside the gene matches. The CDR3 spans 17 residues. The CDR3 region is CASSHRERGTGSGELFF. CDR3 in DNA: TGCGCCAGCAGCCACAGGGAGAGGGGGACAGGGTCCGGGGAGCTGTTTTTT.

This clone showed up just a few times. The chain links TRBV7-9 to TRBJ2-1; TRBD2 is a possible D gene (6 bases). The CDR3 has 14 residues. Germline V gene lookup returns CDR1 SEHNR and CDR2 FQNEAQ (reference sequence). Trimming pared 4 bases from V and 8 bases from J, leaving 15 bases between. This chain's CDR3 is CASSYVPGEDEQFF. In DNA form, the CDR3 reads TGTGCCAGCAGCTACGTCCCCGGGGAGGATGAGCAGTTCTTC.

On this clone: The CDR3 carries no conserved terminal phenylalanine or tryptophan, so it likely arises from a read error. The rearrangement uses TRBV7-9 and TRBJ1-1; 8 bases fit TRBD1. This CDR3 has 14 residues. CDR1 is SEHNR, CDR2 FQNEAQ, per germline (reference sequence). CDR3: CASSLTTGAAEAFL. CDR3 sequence (DNA): TGTGCCAGTAGCTTAACGACAGGGGCGGCTGAAGCTTTCCTT.

J is TRBJ2-3 and V is TRBV27; D possibly matches TRBD1 or TRBD2 (5 bases each). Germline CDR1 reads MNHEY; CDR2 reads SMNVEV (reference sequence). V was pared by 6 bases and J by 2 bases, with 21 bases between. The CDR3 is 17 residues long. For the CDR3, the DNA is TGTGCCAGCAGCCTGACAGCGACTATCCTCTACACAGATACGCAGTATTTT. Translated: CASSLTATILYTDTQYF.

This clone has more than one count but fewer than ten. The chain is built from TRBV4-2 and TRBJ1-1; 9 bases map to TRBD1. Germline-derived CDR1 and CDR2 are LGHNA and YNFKEQ. The CDR3 extends over 16 amino acids. V gave up 5 bases and J gave up 5 bases; unmatched junction bases: 12. CDR3 nucleotide sequence: TGTGCCAGCAGCTCCATCGTGGGGACAGGGATTACTGAAGCTTTCTTT. Translation: CASSSIVGTGITEAFF.

The rearrangement links TRBV2 to TRBJ2-3; 8 nucleotides align to TRBD2. Germline-derived CDR1 and CDR2 are SNHLY and FYNNEI. Trimming took 7 bases from V and 5 from J; bases not matched to a gene: 8. This CDR3 has 14 residues. CDR3 amino acids: CASITSGSLDTQYF. The CDR3 DNA reads TGTGCCAGCATCACCAGCGGGAGTTTAGATACGCAGTATTTT.

The chain carries TRBV14 and TRBJ2-1; a weak D match, TRBD2 (6 bases). The CDR3 is 14 residues long. Per germline, CDR1 SGHDN and CDR2 FVKESK. The V and J ends lost 0 bases and 7 bases respectively, with 10 bases between them. The CDR3 bases are TGTGCCAGCAGCCAAGATTTCGCGGGAAATGAGCAGTTCTTC. It is translated as CASSQDFAGNEQFF.

CDR3 DNA: TGCGCCAGCAGCCAAGACGTCGGGACACGCAGCTCCTACGAGCAGTACTTC. Translation gives CASSQDVGTRSSYEQYF. V is TRBV4-1 and J is TRBJ2-7, with a tentative D call TRBD1 (6 bases). V shed 0 bases and J shed 0 bases, with 15 bases lying between them. This CDR3 contains 17 residues. The germline V gene has CDR1 MGHRA and CDR2 YSYEKL.